This T cell receptor (beta chain) stems from a study of vaccination effects on CD4 cells after COVID-19. Background on the study: The cohort was immunized with two doses of either the BNT162b2 or mRNA-1273 vaccine. Regarding the study as a whole: Marked clonal contraction of both clone types appeared late after vaccination.

Sequencing was preceded by expansion of antigen-specific CD4+ T cells with viral peptide pools in the ViraFEST assay. Researchers isolated CD4+ T cells once 9 to 11 days of culture had elapsed. Documented for the person is a PCR-confirmed SARS-CoV-2 infection occurring between March and December 2020. In the cultures, half the medium was exchanged for IL-2 medium on days 3 and 7. TCRdb's table, derived via immunoSEQ multiplex PCR, lists solely in-frame clones and lacks some. This sample carries approximately 40,000 clones, around 78% of them seen once, and the ten largest clones take about a third. The V and J ends lost 2 bases and 3 bases, in that order; junction bases with no gene match: 8. Germline CDR1 reads SGHRS; CDR2 reads YFSETQ. The CDR3 is 18 amino acids. About this clone: Its antigen is not identified.

This chain connects TRBV5-1 to TRBJ2-3; TRBD2 matches 14 bases. The TCR originated in a human donor who had a prior SARS-CoV-2 infection. The sequencing here drew on CD4+ T cells from PBMCs cultured with a peptide pool, taken before COVID-19 vaccination. The chain's CDR3 is CASSLGTSGSTWTDTQYF. CDR3 coding DNA: TGCGCCAGCAGCTTAGGGACTAGCGGGAGTACCTGGACAGATACGCAGTATTTT.